This record covers a single T cell receptor beta chain. Its antigen remains unidentified. This record belongs to a study of radiation and T cells in renal cell carcinoma. The study's findings and limits: From baseline, blood top tumor clonotypes peaked at 2 weeks post-radiation.

Trimming took 11 bases from V and 6 from J, leaving 8 bases between them. The germline CDR1 and CDR2 sequences are MNHNY and SVGAGI (reference sequence). There are 10 residues in the CDR3. Repertoires were generated with immunoSEQ multiplex PCR, while TCRdb's copy carries only in-frame clones and drops some. The profile covers about 130,000 clones, with 75% to 85% appearing a single time and under 2.5% taken by the ten largest. Time point denoted: blood 2 weeks post-SBRT. Noted treatment: 15 Gy SBRT to primary tumor, nephrectomy 4 weeks later. The specimen comprised blood, sampled from a patient whose treatment included radiotherapy and nephrectomy. The V and J genes are TRBV6-6 and TRBJ1-3, with D unresolved. This TCR came from a woman between 55 and 75 years old with renal cell carcinoma. The CDR3 DNA reads as TGTGCCGCGGGGTCAAACACCATATATTTT. This translates into CAAGSNTIYF.